The source of this T cell receptor beta chain is a study of cytomegalovirus exposure and HLA in healthy donors. Looking at the study overall: Clustering assigned 81% of the approximately 400 genotyped donors to the Caucasian-associated ancestry cluster.

In regard to this clone: Its specificity is not known.

Vbeta (60) and Jbeta (13) primers were used in the PCR. Sequencing was performed with immunoSEQ multiplex PCR; in TCRdb, only in-frame clones are kept and a portion is missing. The sample lists about 150,000 clones, under 85% occurring once. This CDR3 is built from 15 residues. The V and J ends lost 7 bases and 3 bases respectively, with 16 bases between them. Germline-derived CDR1 and CDR2 are MNHEY and SVGAGI. General study results and limits: Excluded were some V segments that proved indistinguishable, including TRBV6-2 and TRBV6-3. What TCR beta sequences reportedly achieved was accurate prediction of HLA-A and HLA-B alleles in most subjects.

This receptor was identified in a man aged 18-30 years in good health and CMV-seronegative. V and J are TRBV6-5 and TRBJ1-5; unclear D gene. The sample comprised PBMCs. CDR3 residues: CASTPLNRDNQPQHF. The CDR3, as DNA: TGTGCCAGCACCCCTCTGAACAGAGACAATCAGCCCCAGCATTTT.